This T cell receptor beta chain was obtained from a study of blood T cell repertoires in COVID-19. About the study: Donors in the United States, Italy and Spain gave samples during acute or convalescent COVID-19.

The germline V gene encodes CDR1 SGHRS and CDR2 YFSETQ. Trimming took off 3 bases at V and 9 bases at J, with 16 bases between the two ends. This CDR3 region has 13 residues. Original analysis: Amplification of reference gene primers provided the estimated nucleated cell counts. Libraries were prepared by immunoSEQ multiplex PCR; TCRdb keeps only in-frame clonotypes and omits some of them. The DNA gave D and trimming, while V, J and clone size come from that table. This table has around 110,000 clones, roughly 90% appearing once. V is TRBV5-1 and J is TRBJ2-7; D is possibly TRBD2 (7 bases). The receptor's source is a man in his forties with acute or convalescent COVID-19. Sample: peripheral blood. CDR3 protein: CASSSDLAGAQYF. Here the CDR3 DNA reads TGCGCCAGCAGCTCTGATCTGGCGGGGGCGCAGTACTTC.